Shown below are 13 T cell receptor beta chains from a single sample sequenced in a study of OX40 agonist ivuxolimab in advanced cancers. Method: immunoSEQ multiplex PCR; TCRdb's copy keeps in-frame clones and lacks some. The sample records roughly 64,000 clones, roughly 80% being singletons. The material sequenced was CD4+ or CD8+ T cells sorted from blood, taken in a trial of the OX40 agonist ivuxolimab. The receptor source for this set is an adult with an advanced solid tumor such as melanoma, head and neck, liver or kidney cancer.

In this sample, this clone turned up once. The V call is TRBV5-1, the J call TRBJ2-7, with 7 bases that match TRBD1. The CDR3 extends over 15 amino acids. In germline, CDR1 is SGHRS, CDR2 YFSETQ. Germline trimming cut 0 bases from V and 1 base from J; bases unmatched to any gene: 4. The CDR3 here is CASSLAGTASYEQYF. For the CDR3, the DNA is TGCGCCAGCAGCTTGGCCGGGACAGCTTCCTACGAGCAGTACTTC.

In its sample, this clone was seen a few times. The rearrangement joins TRBV7-9 to TRBJ1-3; no firm D call. Germline assignment: CDR1 SEHNR and CDR2 FQNEAQ (reference sequence). The V end was cut by 3 bases, the J end by 4 bases, with 13 bases between. This CDR3 region has 15 residues. Here the CDR3 reads CASSLTGEAGNTIYF. CDR3 coding DNA: TGTGCCAGCAGCTTGACTGGGGAGGCAGGAAACACCATATATTTT.

The chain employs TRBV5-4 and TRBJ2-3; possibly TRBD2 for D (6 bases). This CDR3 is built from 18 residues. Germline loops: CDR1 SGHNT, CDR2 YYREEE (reference sequence). With 4 bases removed from V and 0 bases from J, the gap between germline ends came to 21 bases. DNA for the CDR3: TGTGCCAGCAGCGTTGGGCCGACTAGTTCCGCTAGCACAGATACGCAGTATTTT. It yields the protein CASSVGPTSSASTDTQYF.

In its sample, this clone was seen once. The chain joins TRBV6-1 to TRBJ2-2; D not certain. The CDR3 is 15 residues long. The germline V gene has CDR1 MNHNS and CDR2 SASEGT. V was trimmed by 2 bases and J by 2 bases, leaving 9 bases between them. The CDR3 sequence is CASSELIGNTGELFF. CDR3 nucleotides: TGTGCCAGCAGTGAATTAATTGGTAACACCGGGGAGCTGTTTTTT.

The CDR3 nucleotides are TGTGCCAGCAGCCCGAGAGGCAGGGTGAACACTGAAGCTTTCTTT. Translated, it gives CASSPRGRVNTEAFF. The gene calls are TRBV11-3 and TRBJ1-1; maybe TRBD1 (5 bases). Germline V CDR1 and CDR2: SGHNT, YENEEA. Between the trimmed V and J ends, which lost 5 bases and 0 bases, there was a span of 13 bases. CDR3 length equals 15 residues.

This clone was recorded a few times. The chain couples TRBV5-1 to TRBJ2-1, with D unresolved. There are 14 residues in the CDR3. V was clipped by 3 bases and J by 3 bases, with 10 bases between them. Germline CDR1 SGHRS, CDR2 YFSETQ. The CDR3 is CASSSEPNYNEQFF. DNA of the CDR3: TGCGCCAGCAGCTCCGAACCCAACTACAATGAGCAGTTCTTC.

V gene TRBV19 combines with J gene TRBJ2-2, with D possibly being TRBD1 (5 bases). From germline, CDR1 is LNHDA and CDR2 SQIVND (reference sequence). The CDR3 has 14 residues. Trimming pared 6 bases from V and 1 base from J, leaving 9 bases between. The DNA for the CDR3 is TGTGCCAGTAGAGACAGAATGAACACCGGGGAGCTGTTTTTT. It translates to CASRDRMNTGELFF.

CDR3 loop: CASSLYTGGNGYTF. CDR3 bases: TGTGCCAGCAGCTTGTACACAGGGGGCAACGGCTACACCTTC. The chain employs TRBV5-4 and TRBJ1-2; 9 bases match TRBD1. The CDR3 has 14 residues. V dropped 1 base and J dropped 8; count of bases not matched to a gene: 6. Germline CDR1 reads SGHNT; CDR2 reads YYREEE (reference sequence).

The CDR3 nucleotides are TGTGCCAGCAGTCCCGGGACAGGCGTCGCCGGGGAGCTGTTTTTT. This sequence encodes CASSPGTGVAGELFF. The rearrangement uses TRBV7-7 and TRBJ2-2; 8 positions match TRBD1. Germline loops: CDR1 SSHAT, CDR2 FNYEAQ (reference sequence). The CDR3 spans 15 residues. The trim removed 6 bases at V and 6 bases at J, leaving 9 bases unmatched.

The J gene is TRBJ2-1, the V gene TRBV28, with D hard to call. The germline gives CDR1 MDHEN, CDR2 SYDVKM. This CDR3 region has 13 residues. V was clipped by 3 bases and J by 8 bases, with 11 bases between them. Here the CDR3 DNA reads TGTGCCAGCAGTTTGGCAGCCTCCGATGAGCAGTTCTTC. It yields the protein CASSLAASDEQFF.

The chain recombines TRBV6-1 with TRBJ1-3; D call uncertain. This CDR3 has 15 amino acids. Germline V lookup: CDR1 MNHNS, CDR2 SASEGT. Trimming removed 8 bases from V and 0 bases from J, with 14 bases in between. The CDR3 region has the DNA TGTGCCAGCTCGAGAGAGAGCTTCTCTGGAAACACCATATATTTT. Translating gives CASSRESFSGNTIYF.

The chain combines TRBV7-3 with TRBJ2-1; no clear D. The CDR3 runs to 14 residues. Trimming shortened V by 1 base and J by 5 bases, and 9 bases separated the two germline ends. Germline CDR1 and CDR2: SGHTA and FQGTGA. CDR3 protein: CASSLSGPDNEQFF. CDR3 coding DNA: TGTGCCAGCAGCTTAAGTGGACCCGACAATGAGCAGTTCTTC.

CDR3 bases: TGTGCCAGTAGTTGGAGCAATCAGCCCCAGCATTTT. As protein: CASSWSNQPQHF. The V call is TRBV19, the J call TRBJ1-5; D uncertain. CDR1 and CDR2 from the germline V gene are LNHDA and SQIVND (reference sequence). V lost 5 bases and J 1 base, leaving 3 bases between the germline ends. The CDR3 sequence is 12 residues long.